What follows are 9 T cell receptor beta chains derived from one specimen sequenced in a study of blood T cell repertoires in COVID-19. Using immunoSEQ multiplex PCR, the repertoire was profiled, and TCRdb retains in-frame clones only, with some absent. This sample has approximately 210,000 clones; more than 75% occur once, and the top ten carry 4.4%. Sequenced input: peripheral blood. The receptors come from a human donor in a cohort sampled during active COVID-19.

The rearrangement joins TRBV3-1 (or the pseudogene TRBV3-2) to TRBJ2-2, with no clear D. V was clipped by 6 bases and J by 6 bases, with 5 bases between them. Germline V gene data show CDR1 as LGHDT and CDR2 as YNNKEL (reference sequence). This CDR3 region has 11 residues. The CDR3 region has the DNA TGTGCCAGCAGGGGCTCCGGGGAGCTGTTTTTT. It yields the protein CASRGSGELFF.

The chain links TRBV12-3 or TRBV12-4 to TRBJ1-1; possible D gene TRBD1, 5 bases. The V end was cut by 3 bases, the J end by 11 bases, with 13 bases between. The CDR3 runs 12 residues. CDR3 DNA sequence: TGTGCCAGCAGTTTTCGAGACAGCACGGCTTTCTTT. Its translation is CASSFRDSTAFF.

This chain links TRBV12-5 with TRBJ1-1, with 7 nucleotides matching TRBD1. The CDR3 has 14 residues. Germline CDR1 and CDR2: LGHNT and FRNRAP. V trimming: 7 bases; J trimming: 10 bases; junction bases outside the gene matches: 15. CDR3 in amino acids: CASVFGQAGRGAFF. CDR3 nucleotides: TGTGCTAGTGTTTTCGGACAGGCGGGTCGAGGAGCTTTCTTT.

The chain has TRBV4-3 and TRBJ2-2; D call uncertain. The CDR3 loop spans 16 amino acids. From germline, CDR1 is LGHNA and CDR2 YSLEER. V gave up 0 bases and J gave up 3 bases, with 11 bases separating them. CDR3 sequence (DNA): TGCGCCAGCAGCCAAGAATGGGCAGCCTACACCGGGGAGCTGTTTTTT. Protein: CASSQEWAAYTGELFF.

The table lists this clone with a count of one. The V call is TRBV2, the J call TRBJ1-5, with D hard to call. V lost 5 bases and J lost 0, with 11 bases in between. Germline loops: CDR1 SNHLY, CDR2 FYNNEI. The CDR3 contains 15 residues. The CDR3 nucleotides read TGTGCCAGCAGTCCGGACGGGGATAGCAATCAGCCCCAGCATTTT. Its translation: CASSPDGDSNQPQHF. Together with reference TRBV2 and TRBJ1-5, the CDR3 gives the full variable domain: EPEVTQTPSHQVTQMGQEVILRCVPISNHLYFYWYRQILGQKVEFLVSFYNNEISEKSEIFDDQFSVERPDGSNFTLKIRSTKLEDSAMYFCASSPDGDSNQPQHFGDGTRLSIL.

CDR3 region: CASSWDRGVTGELFF. CDR3 DNA sequence: TGTGCCAGCAGTTGGGACAGGGGGGTCACCGGGGAGCTGTTTTTT. The V call is TRBV27, the J call TRBJ2-2, with TRBD1 matching over 11 bases. CDR3 length: 15 residues. V shed 4 bases, J shed 4 bases, and the junction held 2 bases outside the gene matches. Germline V gives CDR1 MNHEY, CDR2 SMNVEV (reference sequence).

This clone was found a few times. The rearrangement uses TRBV5-6 and TRBJ1-3; possibly TRBD1 for D (6 bases). Germline assignment: CDR1 SGHDT and CDR2 YYEEEE. This CDR3 is 16 amino acids long. Trimming took off 4 bases at V and 4 bases at J, with 18 bases between the two ends. This CDR3 reads CASSPTAGTPGNTIYF. CDR3 DNA: TGTGCCAGCAGCCCCACCGCCGGGACACCAGGAAACACCATATATTTT.

The chain recombines TRBV5-1 with TRBJ2-3; 15 bases are a match to TRBD2. The CDR3 extends over 18 amino acids. Germline CDR1 SGHRS, CDR2 YFSETQ. With V trimmed by 4 bases and J by 0 bases, 6 bases remained unmatched. CDR3 nucleotides: TGCGCCAGCAGCCCAGGACTAGCGGGAGGGCTTAGCACAGATACGCAGTATTTT. It encodes CASSPGLAGGLSTDTQYF.

The J gene is TRBJ2-5, the V gene TRBV2, with a tentative D call TRBD1 (6 bases). In germline, CDR1 is SNHLY, CDR2 FYNNEI. The CDR3 consists of 15 residues. The germline V and J ends were trimmed by 6 bases and 1 base, with 15 bases remaining between them. CDR3 nucleotide sequence: TGTGCCAGCAGCCCTCCCCGGACAGTCCAAGAGACCCAGTACTTC. This translates into CASSPPRTVQETQYF.